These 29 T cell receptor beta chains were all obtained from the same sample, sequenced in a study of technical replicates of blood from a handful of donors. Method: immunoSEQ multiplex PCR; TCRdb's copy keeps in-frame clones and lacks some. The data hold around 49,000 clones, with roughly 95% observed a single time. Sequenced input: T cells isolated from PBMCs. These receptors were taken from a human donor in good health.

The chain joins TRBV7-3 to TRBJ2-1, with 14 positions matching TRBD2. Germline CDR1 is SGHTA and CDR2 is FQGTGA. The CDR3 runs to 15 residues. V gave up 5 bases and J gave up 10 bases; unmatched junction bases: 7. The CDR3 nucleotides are TGTGCCAGCAGCGCGACTAGCGGGAGGGTCATAGAGCAGTTCTTC. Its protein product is CASSATSGRVIEQFF.

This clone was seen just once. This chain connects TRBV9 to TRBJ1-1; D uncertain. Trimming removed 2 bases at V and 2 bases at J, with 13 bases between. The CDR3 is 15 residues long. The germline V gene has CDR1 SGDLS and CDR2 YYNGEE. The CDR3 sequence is CASSVVQETNTEAFF. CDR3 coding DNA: TGTGCCAGCAGCGTTGTGCAGGAAACTAACACTGAAGCTTTCTTT.

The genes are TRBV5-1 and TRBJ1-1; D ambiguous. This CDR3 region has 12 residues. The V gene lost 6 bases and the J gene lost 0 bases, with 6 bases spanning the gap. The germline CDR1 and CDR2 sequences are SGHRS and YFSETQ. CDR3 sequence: CASKEVNTEAFF. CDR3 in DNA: TGCGCCAGCAAAGAGGTGAACACTGAAGCTTTCTTT.

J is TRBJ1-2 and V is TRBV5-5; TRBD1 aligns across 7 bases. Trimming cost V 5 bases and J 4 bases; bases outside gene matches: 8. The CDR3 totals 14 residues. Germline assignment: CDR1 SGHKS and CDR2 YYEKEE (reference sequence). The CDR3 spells CASSLEWDSYGYTF. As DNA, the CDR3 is TGTGCCAGCAGTCTGGAATGGGACAGCTATGGCTACACCTTC. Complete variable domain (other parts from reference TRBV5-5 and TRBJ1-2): DAGVTQSPTHLIKTRGQQVTLRCSPISGHKSVSWYQQVLGQGPQFIFQYYEKEERGRGNFPDRFSARQFPNYSSELNVNALLLGDSALYLCASSLEWDSYGYTFGSGTRLTVV.

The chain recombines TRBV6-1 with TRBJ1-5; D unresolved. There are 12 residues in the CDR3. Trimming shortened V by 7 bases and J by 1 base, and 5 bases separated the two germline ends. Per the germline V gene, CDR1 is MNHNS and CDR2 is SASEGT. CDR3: CASTGSNQPQHF. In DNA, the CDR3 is TGTGCCAGCACGGGGAGCAATCAGCCCCAGCATTTT.

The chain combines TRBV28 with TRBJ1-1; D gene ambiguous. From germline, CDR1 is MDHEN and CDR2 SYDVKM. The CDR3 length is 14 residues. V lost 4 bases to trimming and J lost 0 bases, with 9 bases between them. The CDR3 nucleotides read TGTGCCAGCAGTTCCCACGACTTGAACACTGAAGCTTTCTTT. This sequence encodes CASSSHDLNTEAFF.

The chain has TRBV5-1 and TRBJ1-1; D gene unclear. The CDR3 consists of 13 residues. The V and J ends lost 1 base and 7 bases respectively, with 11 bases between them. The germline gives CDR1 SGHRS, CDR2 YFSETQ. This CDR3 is CASSLTERGEAFF. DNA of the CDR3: TGCGCCAGCAGCTTGACGGAGCGAGGTGAAGCTTTCTTT.

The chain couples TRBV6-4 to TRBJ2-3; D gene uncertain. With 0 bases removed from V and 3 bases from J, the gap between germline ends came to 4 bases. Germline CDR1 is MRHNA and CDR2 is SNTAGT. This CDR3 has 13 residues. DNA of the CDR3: TGTGCCAGCAGTGACTCGAGAACAGATACGCAGTATTTT. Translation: CASSDSRTDTQYF.

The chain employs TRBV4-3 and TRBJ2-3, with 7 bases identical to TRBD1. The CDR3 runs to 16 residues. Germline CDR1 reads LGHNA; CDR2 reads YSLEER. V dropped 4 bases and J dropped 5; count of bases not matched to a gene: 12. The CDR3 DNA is TGCGCCAGCAGCCGCATGGGTAGGGGGCAGCAAGATACGCAGTATTTT. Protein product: CASSRMGRGQQDTQYF.

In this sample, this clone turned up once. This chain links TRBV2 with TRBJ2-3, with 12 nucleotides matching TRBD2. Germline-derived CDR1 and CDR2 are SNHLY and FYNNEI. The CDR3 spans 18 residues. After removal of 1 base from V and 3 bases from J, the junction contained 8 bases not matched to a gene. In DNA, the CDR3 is TGTGCCAGCAGTGAAGGACAGGGGACTAGCGGGTTGACAGATACGCAGTATTTT. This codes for CASSEGQGTSGLTDTQYF.

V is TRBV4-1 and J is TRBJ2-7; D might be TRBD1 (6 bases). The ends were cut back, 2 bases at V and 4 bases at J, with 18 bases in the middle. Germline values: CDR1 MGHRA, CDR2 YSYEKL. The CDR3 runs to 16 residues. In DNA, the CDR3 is TGCGCCAGCAGCCAAACCGGACAGTGGACCCCTTACGAGCAGTACTTC. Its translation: CASSQTGQWTPYEQYF.

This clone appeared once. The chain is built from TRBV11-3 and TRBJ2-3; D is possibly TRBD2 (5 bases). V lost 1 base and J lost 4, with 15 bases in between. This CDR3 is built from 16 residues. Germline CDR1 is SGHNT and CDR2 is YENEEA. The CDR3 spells CASSLGQRDSADTQYF. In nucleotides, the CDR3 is TGTGCCAGCAGCTTAGGGCAACGGGATTCTGCAGATACGCAGTATTTT.

The CDR3 loop reads CASTPRDRGYTEAFF. DNA of the CDR3: TGTGCCAGCACACCCCGGGACAGGGGCTACACTGAAGCTTTCTTT. The chain carries TRBV28 and TRBJ1-1; 10 nucleotides line up with TRBD1. J was trimmed by 3 bases and V by 7 bases; bases with no gene match: 8. The CDR3 has 15 residues. Germline values: CDR1 MDHEN, CDR2 SYDVKM.

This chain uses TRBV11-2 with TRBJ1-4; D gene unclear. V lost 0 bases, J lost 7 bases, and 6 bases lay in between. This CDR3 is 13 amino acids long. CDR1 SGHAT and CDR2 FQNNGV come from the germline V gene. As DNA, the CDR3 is TGTGCCAGCAGCTTAGATCTGCGTGAAAAACTGTTTTTT. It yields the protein CASSLDLREKLFF. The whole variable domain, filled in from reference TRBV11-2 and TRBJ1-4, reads EAGVAQSPRYKIIEKRQSVAFWCNPISGHATLYWYQQILGQGPKLLIQFQNNGVVDDSQLPKDRFSAERLKGVDSTLKIQPAKLEDSAVYLCASSLDLREKLFFGSGTQLSVL.

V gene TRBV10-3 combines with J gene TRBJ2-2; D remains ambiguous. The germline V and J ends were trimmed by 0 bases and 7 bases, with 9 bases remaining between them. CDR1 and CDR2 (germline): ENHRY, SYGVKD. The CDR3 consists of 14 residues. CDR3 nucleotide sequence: TGTGCCATCAGTGAGTCAGAAGCAATCGGGGAGCTGTTTTTT. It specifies CAISESEAIGELFF.

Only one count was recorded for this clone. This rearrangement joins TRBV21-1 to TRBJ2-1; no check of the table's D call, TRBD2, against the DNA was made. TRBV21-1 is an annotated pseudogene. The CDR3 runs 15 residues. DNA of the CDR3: TGTGCCAGCAGCCTGCGACCCAGCGGGAGGGATGAGCAGTTCTTC. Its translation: CASSLRPSGRDEQFF.

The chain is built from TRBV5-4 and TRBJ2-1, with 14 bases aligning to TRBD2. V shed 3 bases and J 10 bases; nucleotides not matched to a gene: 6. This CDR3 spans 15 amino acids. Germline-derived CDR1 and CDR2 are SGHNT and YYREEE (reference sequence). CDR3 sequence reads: CASSSGLAGEKEQFF. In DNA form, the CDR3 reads TGTGCCAGCAGCTCGGGACTAGCGGGAGAAAAGGAGCAGTTCTTC.

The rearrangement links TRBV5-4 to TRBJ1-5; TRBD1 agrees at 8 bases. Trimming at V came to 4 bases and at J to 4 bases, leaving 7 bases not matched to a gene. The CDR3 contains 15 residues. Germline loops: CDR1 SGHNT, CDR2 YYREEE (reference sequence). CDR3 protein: CASSARDRPNQPQHF. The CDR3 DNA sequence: TGTGCCAGCAGCGCCCGGGACAGGCCTAATCAGCCCCAGCATTTT.

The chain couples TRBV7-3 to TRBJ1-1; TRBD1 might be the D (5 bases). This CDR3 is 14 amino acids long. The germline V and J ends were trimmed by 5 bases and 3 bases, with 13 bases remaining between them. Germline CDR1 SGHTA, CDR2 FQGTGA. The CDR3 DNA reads TGTGCCAGCAGCGGGGGGTGGGTGGACACTGAAGCTTTCTTT. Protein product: CASSGGWVDTEAFF.

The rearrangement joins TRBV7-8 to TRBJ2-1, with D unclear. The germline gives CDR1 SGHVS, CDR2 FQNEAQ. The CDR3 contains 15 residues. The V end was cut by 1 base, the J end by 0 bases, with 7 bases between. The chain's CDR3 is CASSLGPSSYNEQFF. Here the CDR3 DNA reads TGTGCCAGCAGCTTAGGCCCTAGCTCCTACAATGAGCAGTTCTTC. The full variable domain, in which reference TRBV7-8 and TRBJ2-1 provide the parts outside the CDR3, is GAGVSQSPRYKVAKRGQDVALRCDPISGHVSLFWYQQALGQGPEFLTYFQNEAQLDKSGLPSDRFFAERPEGSVSTLKIQRTQQEDSAVYLCASSLGPSSYNEQFFGPGTRLTVL.

The CDR3 spells CASSSTANYGYTF. The CDR3 region has the DNA TGTGCCAGTAGTAGCACTGCTAACTATGGCTACACCTTC. V usage is TRBV19 and J usage is TRBJ1-2, with D uncertain. The CDR3 is made up of 13 amino acids. V lost 4 bases, J lost 0 bases, and 6 bases lay in between. Germline V CDR1 and CDR2: LNHDA, SQIVND (reference sequence).

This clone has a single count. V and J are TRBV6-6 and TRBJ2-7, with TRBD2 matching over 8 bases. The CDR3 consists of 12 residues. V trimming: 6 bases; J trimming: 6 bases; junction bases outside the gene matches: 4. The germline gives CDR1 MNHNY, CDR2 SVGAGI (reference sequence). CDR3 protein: CASSRLAFEQYF. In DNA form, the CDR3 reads TGTGCCAGCAGCCGACTAGCGTTCGAGCAGTACTTC.

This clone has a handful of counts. The CDR3 sequence: CASRGEITGELFF. In nucleotides, the CDR3 is TGTGCCAGCAGGGGAGAAATCACCGGGGAGCTGTTTTTT. The gene calls are TRBV14 and TRBJ2-2; perhaps TRBD2 as D (5 bases). The CDR3 sequence is 13 residues long. Germline V gene lookup returns CDR1 SGHDN and CDR2 FVKESK. V lost 6 bases to trimming and J lost 4 bases, with 9 bases between them.

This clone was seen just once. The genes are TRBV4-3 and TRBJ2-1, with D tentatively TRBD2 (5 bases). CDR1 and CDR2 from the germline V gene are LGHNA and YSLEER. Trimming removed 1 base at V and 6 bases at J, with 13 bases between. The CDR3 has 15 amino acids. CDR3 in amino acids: CASSQALVSSNEQFF. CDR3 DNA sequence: TGCGCCAGCAGCCAAGCACTAGTAAGTTCCAATGAGCAGTTCTTC.

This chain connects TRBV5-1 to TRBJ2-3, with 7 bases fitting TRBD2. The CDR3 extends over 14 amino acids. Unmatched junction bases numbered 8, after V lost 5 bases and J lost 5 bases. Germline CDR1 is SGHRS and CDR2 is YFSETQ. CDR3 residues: CASRPGGLIDTQYF. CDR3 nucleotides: TGCGCCAGCAGGCCGGGAGGATTGATAGATACGCAGTATTTT.

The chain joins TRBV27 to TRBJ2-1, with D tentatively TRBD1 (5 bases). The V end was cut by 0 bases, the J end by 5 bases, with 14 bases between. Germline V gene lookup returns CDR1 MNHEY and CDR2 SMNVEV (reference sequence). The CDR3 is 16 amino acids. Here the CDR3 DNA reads TGTGCCAGCAGTTTATCCCTCTACAGGTCCAACAATGAGCAGTTCTTC. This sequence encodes CASSLSLYRSNNEQFF.

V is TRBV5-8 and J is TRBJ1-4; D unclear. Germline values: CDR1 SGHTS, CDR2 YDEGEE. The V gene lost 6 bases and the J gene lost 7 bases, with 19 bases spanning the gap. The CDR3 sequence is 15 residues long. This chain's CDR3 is CASTETTILGEKLFF. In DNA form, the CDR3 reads TGTGCCAGCACCGAGACTACAATCCTGGGTGAAAAACTGTTTTTT.

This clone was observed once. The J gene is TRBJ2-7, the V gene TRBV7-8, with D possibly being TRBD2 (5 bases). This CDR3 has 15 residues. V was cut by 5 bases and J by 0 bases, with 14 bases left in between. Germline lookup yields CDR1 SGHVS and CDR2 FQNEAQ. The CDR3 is CASSPTTGSSYEQYF. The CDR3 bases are TGTGCCAGCAGCCCGACTACGGGGAGCTCCTACGAGCAGTACTTC.

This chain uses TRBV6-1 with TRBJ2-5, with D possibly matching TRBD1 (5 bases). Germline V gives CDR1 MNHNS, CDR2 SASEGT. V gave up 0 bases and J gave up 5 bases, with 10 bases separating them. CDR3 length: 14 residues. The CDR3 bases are TGTGCCAGCAGTGAAGCTGGGGCGTTGGAGACCCAGTACTTC. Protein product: CASSEAGALETQYF.